Following are 20 T cell receptor beta chains from one sample sequenced in a study of spatial heterogeneity in lung cancer. Time point noted: sample taken at primary tumor resection. Whole RNA, which was extracted from tumor, nontumor lung tissue or frozen PBMC, was sequenced without any cell sorting. TCRdb ran MiXCR on the 5' RACE reads and lists one entry per CDR3 protein. The sample includes about 15,000 distinct CDR3 sequences, around 8% of them seen just once. The sequencing used PBMCs, collected at surgery. These receptors all come from a female donor with early-stage non-small cell lung cancer.

This clonotype was counted ten times or more. V and J are TRBV6-5 and TRBJ2-1; TRBD2 matches 7 bases. The CDR3 runs 15 residues. Trimming removed 4 bases from V and 2 bases from J; junction bases left unmatched: 5. Per the germline V gene, CDR1 is MNHEY and CDR2 is SVGAGI. The CDR3 bases are TGTGCCAGCAGTTTGAGCGGGACCACCTACAATGAGCAGTTCTTC. This translates into CASSLSGTTYNEQFF.

V usage is TRBV13 and J usage is TRBJ2-7; no definite D call. The length of the CDR3 is 12 residues. V gave up 3 bases and J gave up 5 bases, with 8 bases separating them. Germline lookup yields CDR1 PRHDT and CDR2 FYEKMQ (reference sequence). The CDR3 is CASSFTHHEQYF. The CDR3 coding sequence is TGTGCCAGCAGCTTTACTCACCACGAGCAGTACTTC.

Ten or more counts support this clonotype. V usage is TRBV7-9 and J usage is TRBJ2-7; D remains ambiguous. This CDR3 is 12 amino acids long. V was cut by 7 bases and J by 2 bases, with 9 bases left in between. Germline CDR1 SEHNR, CDR2 FQNEAQ (reference sequence). The CDR3 bases are TGTGCCAGCACCGATCCCCCCTACGAGCAGTACTTC. Translated, it gives CASTDPPYEQYF.

This clonotype occurred a few times. V usage is TRBV19 and J usage is TRBJ1-2; D gene ambiguous. The CDR3 sequence is 13 residues long. Germline V gene data show CDR1 as LNHDA and CDR2 as SQIVND (reference sequence). Trimming stripped 3 bases from V and 1 base from J, with 6 bases between. Written as DNA, the CDR3 is TGTGCCAGTAGTATTCAGTATAACTATGGCTACACCTTC. This encodes CASSIQYNYGYTF.

The rearrangement links TRBV20-1 to TRBJ2-3; 7 bases are shared with TRBD2. The CDR3 contains 12 residues. V lost 5 bases to trimming and J lost 2 bases; unmatched junction nucleotides: 1. Looked up from germline, CDR1 is DFQATT and CDR2 is SNEGSKA (reference sequence). The CDR3 sequence is CSARDYTDTQYF. DNA of the CDR3: TGCAGTGCTCGGGACTACACAGATACGCAGTATTTT.

This clonotype was counted at least ten times. CDR3: CASSGAPSGADTQYF. Written as DNA, the CDR3 is TGTGCCAGCAGTGGGGCTCCTAGCGGTGCGGATACGCAGTATTTT. The rearrangement links TRBV12-3 or TRBV12-4 to TRBJ2-3; 7 nucleotides match TRBD2. V lost 5 bases to trimming and J lost 6 bases; unmatched junction nucleotides: 11. The CDR3 totals 15 residues.

This clonotype was recorded a few times. J is TRBJ1-5 and V is TRBV7-2; unclear D gene. V was shortened by 3 bases and J by 6 bases, with 9 bases between the two germline ends. CDR1 is SGHTA and CDR2 is FQGNSA in the germline V gene. CDR3 size: 13 residues. Here the CDR3 DNA reads TGTGCCAGCAGCTTGGACCACGGTCAGCCCCAGCATTTT. Amino acids: CASSLDHGQPQHF.

The chain joins TRBV4-1 to TRBJ2-1, with 7 bases identical to TRBD2. Trimming removed 1 base from V and 5 bases from J; junction bases left unmatched: 5. This CDR3 has 15 residues. Germline V gives CDR1 MGHRA, CDR2 YSYEKL. CDR3 in amino acids: CASSQASGPNNEQFF. Here the CDR3 DNA reads TGCGCCAGCAGCCAAGCTAGCGGACCGAACAATGAGCAGTTCTTC.

This clonotype was observed at least ten times. This chain connects TRBV9 to TRBJ2-2, with TRBD1 as a possible D gene (5 bases). Per germline, CDR1 SGDLS and CDR2 YYNGEE. The CDR3 extends over 16 amino acids. With 3 bases removed from V and 2 bases from J, the gap between germline ends came to 14 bases. Here the CDR3 reads CASSAGPGRNTGELFF. The CDR3 coding sequence is TGTGCCAGCAGCGCAGGGCCGGGTCGTAACACCGGGGAGCTGTTTTTT.

This clonotype was picked up many times. The chain is built from TRBV9 and TRBJ2-6; weak D call: TRBD2 (5 bases). The CDR3 is made up of 15 amino acids. Germline-derived CDR1 and CDR2 are SGDLS and YYNGEE. Trimming stripped 4 bases from V and 4 bases from J, with 12 bases between. DNA for the CDR3: TGTGCCAGCAGCTCGTGGGGAGCCGGGGCCAACGTCCTGACTTTC. It translates to CASSSWGAGANVLTF.

This clonotype ranks as medium-sized (0.01 to 0.1%). V gene TRBV19 combines with J gene TRBJ2-1, with 9 bases that match TRBD2. V dropped 6 bases and J dropped 0; count of bases not matched to a gene: 3. Germline V gives CDR1 LNHDA, CDR2 SQIVND (reference sequence). This CDR3 is 15 amino acids long. CDR3 coding DNA: TGTGCCAGTAGCGGACTAGCGAACTCCTACAATGAGCAGTTCTTC. Encoded protein: CASSGLANSYNEQFF.

This clonotype was seen many times. The rearrangement uses TRBV27 and TRBJ1-5, with D uncertain. The CDR3 has 15 residues. Trimming took off 2 bases at V and 1 base at J, with 9 bases between the two ends. From germline, CDR1 is MNHEY and CDR2 SMNVEV (reference sequence). The CDR3 region is CASSLGVRSNQPQHF. The CDR3 bases are TGTGCCAGCAGTTTAGGGGTTCGGAGCAATCAGCCCCAGCATTTT.

The chain joins TRBV4-1 to TRBJ1-1, with D possibly matching TRBD1 (5 bases). Germline CDR1 is MGHRA and CDR2 is YSYEKL. This CDR3 contains 14 residues. The V gene lost 6 bases and the J gene lost 0 bases, with 11 bases spanning the gap. This CDR3 reads CASRGPTVNTEAFF. In DNA form, the CDR3 reads TGCGCCAGCAGGGGACCGACAGTGAACACTGAAGCTTTCTTT.

This chain connects TRBV3-1 to TRBJ1-1; D is perhaps TRBD1 (6 bases). V was clipped by 2 bases and J by 11 bases, with 15 bases between them. Looked up from germline, CDR1 is LGHDT and CDR2 is YNNKEL (reference sequence). The CDR3 length is 13 residues. The CDR3 sequence is CASSQIDAGEAFF. In DNA form, the CDR3 reads TGTGCCAGCAGCCAAATCGACGCAGGGGAGGCTTTCTTT.

Ten or more counts support this clonotype. CDR3 sequence: CASSAKGGRGNSPLHF. As DNA, the CDR3 is TGTGCCAGCAGCGCTAAGGGGGGGCGCGGAAATTCACCCCTCCACTTT. The chain couples TRBV27 to TRBJ1-6, with a possible D match to TRBD1 (6 bases). The germline CDR1 and CDR2 sequences are MNHEY and SMNVEV (reference sequence). Trimming removed 6 bases at V and 7 bases at J, with 19 bases between. CDR3 length: 16 amino acids.

In its sample, this clonotype was seen many times. V and J are TRBV6-2 or TRBV6-3 and TRBJ1-1, with 9 bases identical to TRBD1. The CDR3 length is 13 residues. V shed 6 bases, J shed 3 bases, and the junction held 2 bases outside the gene matches. Germline V gives CDR1 MNHEY, CDR2 SVGEGT. The DNA of the CDR3 is TGTGCCAGCAGCAGACAGGGGGACACTGAAGCTTTCTTT. This translates into CASSRQGDTEAFF.

This clonotype was counted many times. The gene calls are TRBV6-5 and TRBJ2-3, with a weak D call TRBD2 (5 bases). Per the germline V gene, CDR1 is MNHEY and CDR2 is SVGAGI. The CDR3 totals 11 residues. V was trimmed by 7 bases and J by 4 bases, leaving 6 bases between them. CDR3 sequence: CASKRADTQYF. In nucleotides, the CDR3 is TGTGCCAGCAAGAGGGCAGATACGCAGTATTTT.

This chain links TRBV7-2 with TRBJ2-7; D possibly corresponds to TRBD2 (6 bases). CDR1 is SGHTA and CDR2 is FQGNSA in the germline V gene. This CDR3 has 13 residues. The germline V and J ends were trimmed by 4 bases and 3 bases, with 10 bases remaining between them. CDR3 residues: CASSSPGDYEQYF. In DNA, the CDR3 is TGTGCCAGCAGCTCCCCGGGAGACTACGAGCAGTACTTC.

In this sample, this clonotype is medium-sized (0.01 to 0.1%). CDR3 amino acids: CASSRDHRGYEQYF. CDR3 in DNA: TGTGCCAGCAGCCGGGATCACCGGGGCTACGAGCAGTACTTC. The chain joins TRBV7-9 to TRBJ2-7, with D tentatively TRBD2 (5 bases). Trimming pared 5 bases from V and 3 bases from J, leaving 14 bases between. In germline, CDR1 is SEHNR, CDR2 FQNEAQ (reference sequence). The CDR3 is made up of 14 amino acids. Full variable domain (missing parts from reference TRBV7-9 and TRBJ2-7): DTGVSQNPRHKITKRGQNVTFRCDPISEHNRLYWYRQTLGQGPEFLTYFQNEAQLEKSRLLSDRFSAERPKGSFSTLEIQRTEQGDSAMYLCASSRDHRGYEQYFGPGTRLTVT.

This clonotype was observed at least ten times. The chain recombines TRBV12-3 or TRBV12-4 with TRBJ2-5; D remains ambiguous. Trimming removed 3 bases from V and 4 bases from J, with 15 bases in between. The CDR3 has 15 residues. This CDR3 is CASSFIDWPGETQYF. Here the CDR3 DNA reads TGTGCCAGCAGTTTTATTGATTGGCCGGGAGAGACCCAGTACTTC.